These T cell receptor beta chains were read from a single sample in a study of CD8+CD57+ T cells in acquired aplastic anemia. TCRdb reanalysed the reads using MiXCR and keeps one entry per CDR3 protein. This sample has some 160,000 distinct CDR3 sequences, with less than 60% found just once. Sequenced material: sorted CD4+, CD8+, or CD8+CD57+ T cells (not recorded which) from PBMCs. Receptors were obtained from a human donor with aplastic anemia. CDR3s include the opening cysteine and the closing phenylalanine or tryptophan. D genes are given only for firm matches. The listing skips clone size in some rows; elsewhere it reads once, few, many or a size class.

v_call	clone_size	cdr3_length	d_call	j_call	cdr3_aa	cdr3_nt
TRBV10-3	-	12	-	TRBJ2-7	CAIMKGSYEQYF	TGTGCCATCATGAAGGGTTCCTACGAGCAGTACTTC
TRBV20-1	-	13	-	TRBJ2-5	CSARAGKGETQYF	TGCAGTGCTAGAGCCGGGAAGGGAGAGACCCAGTACTTC
TRBV15	-	14	TRBD1	TRBJ2-7	CATSREGQGDEQYF	TGTGCCACCAGCAGAGAGGGACAGGGCGACGAGCAGTACTTC
TRBV19	-	16	-	TRBJ1-2	CASSIDSRGSTYGYTF	TGTGCCAGTAGTATAGATAGCCGGGGGTCGACCTATGGCTACACCTTC
TRBV15	-	13	-	TRBJ1-2	CATSRGAGGGYTF	TGTGCCACCAGCAGGGGGGCGGGGGGGGGCTACACCTTC
TRBV10-3	-	17	-	TRBJ1-5	CAISEVAPPGGRKPQHF	TGTGCCATCAGTGAAGTAGCACCTCCCGGGGGCAGGAAGCCCCAGCATTTT
TRBV11-2	-	17	-	TRBJ2-3	CASSLDYRRGSTDTQYF	TGTGCCAGCAGCTTAGATTACAGGCGGGGTAGCACAGATACGCAGTATTTT
TRBV7-8	-	15	-	TRBJ2-1	CASSLMGSSYNEQFF	TGTGCCAGCAGCTTAATGGGGAGCTCCTACAATGAGCAGTTCTTC
TRBV4-3	-	16	-	TRBJ1-1	CASSQDLAGGWAEAFF	TGCGCCAGCAGCCAAGATCTCGCCGGGGGATGGGCTGAAGCTTTCTTT
TRBV13	many	15	TRBD1	TRBJ2-5	CASSQGQGVQETQYF	TGTGCCAGCAGCCAGGGACAGGGGGTCCAAGAGACCCAGTACTTC
TRBV7-2	few	15	-	TRBJ1-2	CASSLRADLNYGYTF	TGTGCCAGCAGCTTAAGGGCTGACCTTAACTATGGCTACACCTTC
TRBV7-2	few	13	-	TRBJ1-2	CASRQAGGNGYTF	TGTGCCAGCAGGCAGGCGGGGGGGAATGGCTACACCTTC
TRBV13	many	17	-	TRBJ2-3	CASSLGGQGMVADTQYF	TGTGCCAGCAGCTTAGGAGGTCAGGGAATGGTTGCAGATACGCAGTATTTT